This T cell receptor (beta chain) derives from a study of control samples from healthy donors and cancer patients. Measured with immunoSEQ multiplex PCR; TCRdb has only the in-frame clones, and not every one. Here the sample spans 120,000 or so clones, roughly 90% being singletons. Sequencing was performed on blood. The source of this sequence is a man between 18 and 35 years old in good health.

The chain's CDR3 is CASSLGAANEQFF. The CDR3 DNA reads TGTGCCAGCAGCTTAGGGGCAGCAAATGAGCAGTTCTTC. V usage is TRBV11-1 and J usage is TRBJ2-1; D remains ambiguous. Trimming removed 1 base at V and 7 bases at J, with 8 bases between. Germline V gene sequence: CDR1 SGHAT, CDR2 FQDESV (reference sequence). CDR3 length equals 13 residues.